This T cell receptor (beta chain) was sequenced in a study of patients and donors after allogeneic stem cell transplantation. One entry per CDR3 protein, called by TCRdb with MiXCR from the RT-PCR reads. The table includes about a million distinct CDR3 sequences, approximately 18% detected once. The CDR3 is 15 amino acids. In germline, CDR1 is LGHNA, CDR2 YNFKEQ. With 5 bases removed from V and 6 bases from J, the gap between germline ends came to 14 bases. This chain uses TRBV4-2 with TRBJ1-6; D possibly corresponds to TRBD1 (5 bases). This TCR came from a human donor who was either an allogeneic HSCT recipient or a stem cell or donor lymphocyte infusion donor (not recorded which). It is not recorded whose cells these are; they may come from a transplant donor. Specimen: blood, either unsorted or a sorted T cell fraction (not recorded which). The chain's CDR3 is CASSTRRGLNSPLHF. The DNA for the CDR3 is TGTGCCAGCAGCACGCGACGGGGCCTTAATTCACCCCTCCACTTT.